This TCR beta chain was sequenced in a study of shared clonotypes between healthy human individuals. Study overall: Three CD4 naive, three CD4 memory, two CD8 naive and one CD8 memory plate were used per donor.

Losses at the gene ends were 2 bases for V and 7 bases for J; bases not matched to a gene: 7. The CDR3 is 16 residues long. The V gene's germline CDR1 is SGHRS and CDR2 YFSETQ. Tens of thousands of T cell genomes (approximately 190 ng DNA) went into each sorted-subset replicate. Sequencing used immunoSEQ multiplex PCR; TCRdb keeps in-frame clones, though not all of them. Of over 2 million clones listed, around 90% are singletons. General study findings and limits: Genetic and exposure-history diversity was limited by the small donor number.

Concerning this clone itself: Its antigen remains unknown.

The chain carries TRBV5-1 and TRBJ1-4; 11 positions agree with TRBD1. This clonotype was sampled from a man aged 18 to 35 in good health. Some clones in this sample may be carry-over from other donors' samples. The sequencing sample was made of naive CD4+ T cells from PBMCs. Indicated subset: CD45RA+ positively selected. This CDR3 is CASSLDGQGAGEKLFF. For the CDR3, the DNA is TGCGCCAGCAGCTTAGACGGACAGGGGGCAGGTGAAAAACTGTTTTTT.